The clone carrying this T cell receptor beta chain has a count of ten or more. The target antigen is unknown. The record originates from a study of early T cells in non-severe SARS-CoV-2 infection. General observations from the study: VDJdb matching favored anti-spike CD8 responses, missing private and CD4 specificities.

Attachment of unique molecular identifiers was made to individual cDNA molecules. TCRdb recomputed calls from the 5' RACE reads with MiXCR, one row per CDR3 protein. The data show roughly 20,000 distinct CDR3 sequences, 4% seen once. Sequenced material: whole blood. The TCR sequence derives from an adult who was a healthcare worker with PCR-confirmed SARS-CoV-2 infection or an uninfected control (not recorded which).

DNA of the CDR3: TGCGCCAGCAGCCAAGTTGCGGGACAGGGTGAGTTCTTC. It codes for CASSQVAGQGEFF. The chain employs TRBV4-1 and TRBJ2-1; TRBD1 agrees at 9 bases. With 1 base clipped from V and 14 bases from J, the junction kept 6 bases outside the gene matches. CDR1 MGHRA and CDR2 YSYEKL come from the germline V gene. The CDR3 has 13 residues.